These T cell receptor beta chains were read from a single sample in a study of CD8 T cells in Susac syndrome. Each CDR3 protein gets one entry after TCRdb re-called the immunoSEQ multiplex PCR reads with MiXCR. The sample carries approximately 80,000 distinct CDR3 sequences, 94% recorded once. The sequenced material came from CD8+ T cells from PBMCs. Receptors were obtained from a human donor with Susac syndrome. The CDR3 runs from the conserved cysteine through the conserved F or W. The D gene is left open where the match is weak. Clone size appears in some rows only: once, few, many, or a class for an expanded clone.

clone size	V gene	D gene	J gene	CDR3 protein	CDR3 DNA
-	TRBV27	-	TRBJ2-5	CASSRLTGPGVETQYF	TGTGCCAGCAGTCGGCTCACAGGGCCCGGGGTAGAGACCCAGTACTTC
-	TRBV10-3	-	TRBJ2-5	CAIRESGEETQYF	TGTGCCATCAGGGAGTCCGGAGAAGAGACCCAGTACTTC
-	TRBV5-6	TRBD2	TRBJ2-3	CASSTRTRGGRDTQYF	TGTGCCAGCAGCACCCGAACTAGAGGCGGGAGAGATACGCAGTATTTT
-	TRBV27	TRBD1	TRBJ1-1	CASIRTGSTEAFF	TGTGCCAGCATCCGGACAGGGAGCACTGAAGCTTTCTTT
-	TRBV29-1	-	TRBJ2-7	CSAQGLLNYEQYF	TGCAGCGCTCAGGGGCTCCTAAACTACGAGCAGTACTTC
-	TRBV7-9	TRBD2	TRBJ2-5	CASSSTHSGGGQETQYF	TGTGCCAGCAGCTCCACACATAGCGGGGGGGGACAAGAGACCCAGTACTTC
-	TRBV6-1	TRBD1	TRBJ1-2	CASSHSGQVANYGYTF	TGTGCCAGCAGTCACAGCGGACAGGTAGCTAACTATGGCTACACCTTC
-	TRBV6-2/TRBV6-3	TRBD2	TRBJ2-1	CASSKPGLAINEQFF	TGTGCCAGCAGCAAACCGGGACTAGCGATCAATGAGCAGTTCTTC
-	TRBV5-6	TRBD2	TRBJ2-7	CASSTGTSGYLRSDEQYF	TGTGCCAGCAGCACCGGGACTAGCGGATACCTTCGTTCCGACGAGCAGTACTTC
-	TRBV7-9	TRBD1	TRBJ1-1	CASRAQGAHTEAFF	TGTGCCAGCAGGGCACAGGGGGCGCACACTGAAGCTTTCTTT
-	TRBV12-5	TRBD1	TRBJ2-5	CASGSDRARETQYF	TGTGCTAGTGGTTCTGACAGGGCACGAGAGACCCAGTACTTC
-	TRBV27	-	TRBJ1-5	CASSLWGGGQPQHF	TGTGCCAGCAGCCTTTGGGGAGGGGGTCAGCCCCAGCATTTT
-	TRBV5-1	TRBD1	TRBJ2-7	CASSQLLGQGDYEQYF	TGCGCCAGCAGCCAGCTACTCGGACAGGGGGACTACGAGCAGTACTTC
-	TRBV20-1	-	TRBJ1-1	CSARQLIGGWTEAFF	TGCAGTGCTAGACAGTTAATAGGGGGGTGGACTGAAGCTTTCTTT
-	TRBV30	-	TRBJ2-7	CAWMSGRYEQYF	TGTGCCTGGATGTCAGGGAGGTACGAGCAGTACTTC
once	TRBV10-3	-	TRBJ2-1	CAISESTEQFF	TGTGCCATCAGTGAGAGCACTGAGCAGTTCTTC
-	TRBV24-1	TRBD1	TRBJ1-1	CATRQGGGTEAFF	TGTGCCACCCGACAGGGAGGGGGTACTGAAGCTTTCTTT
-	TRBV7-9	-	TRBJ1-2	CASTGPIANYGYTF	TGTGCCAGCACCGGACCGATAGCTAACTATGGCTACACCTTC
-	TRBV7-9	TRBD1	TRBJ2-5	CASSGPGQGETQYF	TGTGCCAGCAGCGGACCGGGACAGGGGGAGACCCAGTACTTC
-	TRBV20-1	-	TRBJ1-2	CSAKATPGYGYTF	TGCAGTGCAAAAGCCACTCCAGGCTATGGCTACACCTTC
-	TRBV7-9	-	TRBJ1-1	CASSLGQGYTEAFF	TGTGCCAGCAGCTTAGGGCAGGGGTACACTGAAGCTTTCTTT
-	TRBV9	TRBD1	TRBJ2-5	CASSVSRDSPDPQETQYF	TGTGCCAGCAGCGTAAGCCGGGACAGCCCAGACCCGCAAGAGACCCAGTACTTC
once	TRBV24-1	-	TRBJ2-2	CASHPGGPGELFF	TGTGCCTCACACCCGGGGGGCCCCGGGGAGCTGTTTTTT
-	TRBV10-3	-	TRBJ2-7	CAISDYYKGESYEQYF	TGTGCCATCAGTGACTACTACAAGGGGGAGTCCTACGAGCAGTACTTC
-	TRBV4-1	-	TRBJ1-5	CASSQIIGISNQPQHF	TGCGCCAGCAGCCAAATAATAGGGATAAGCAATCAGCCCCAGCATTTT
-	TRBV29-1	-	TRBJ2-5	CSVEVSRETQYF	TGCAGCGTTGAAGTTTCACGAGAGACCCAGTACTTC
-	TRBV7-9	-	TRBJ1-5	CASSSPGNQPQHF	TGTGCCAGCAGCTCACCCGGTAATCAGCCCCAGCATTTT
once	TRBV27	-	TRBJ1-1	CASSLLGGNTEAFF	TGTGCCAGCAGTTTATTGGGCGGGAACACTGAAGCTTTCTTT
-	TRBV7-2	TRBD1	TRBJ2-7	CASSLGDSRRDEQYF	TGTGCCAGCAGCTTAGGGGACAGCCGACGCGACGAGCAGTACTTC
-	TRBV4-2	-	TRBJ1-1	CASSQLRGQKNTEAFF	TGTGCCAGCAGCCAATTACGGGGGCAGAAGAACACTGAAGCTTTCTTT
once	TRBV6-2/TRBV6-3	-	TRBJ2-5	CASMDRGPVQETQYF	TGTGCCAGCATGGACCGGGGGCCGGTGCAAGAGACCCAGTACTTC
few	TRBV2	-	TRBJ2-7	CASSGRDYEQYF	TGTGCCAGCAGTGGGAGGGACTACGAGCAGTACTTC
-	TRBV2	TRBD2	TRBJ2-5	CASGAGDLQETQYF	TGTGCCAGCGGAGCGGGGGACCTCCAAGAGACCCAGTACTTC